This TCR beta chain comes out of a study of T cells after yellow fever vaccination. The study, taken as a whole, reports: Re-detected after boosting: most primary clones, more than 95% of CD4 and over 80% of CD8.

UMIs were added to TCR cDNA along with a universal primer site when it was made by 5'RACE template switching. From the 5' RACE reads, TCRdb called clonotypes with MiXCR, one entry per CDR3 protein. Among 200,000 to 250,000 distinct CDR3 sequences, 6.9% were seen once, and the ten largest hold about 0.9%. This clonotype was picked up many times. Its antigen is not identified. The CDR3 spans 16 residues. Germline V gene lookup returns CDR1 KGHDR and CDR2 SFDVKD. V lost 4 bases, J lost 6 bases, and 8 bases stayed unmatched. The specimen comprised CD4+ T cells sorted from PBMCs, sampled 15 days after the yellow fever booster vaccination. The chain recombines TRBV24-1 with TRBJ2-1, with 10 bases matching TRBD1. The sequence came from a man aged 25-45 years who received the YFV17D yellow fever vaccine. CDR3 protein: CATSEFSGQGFNEQFF. Written as DNA, the CDR3 is TGTGCCACCAGTGAATTTTCGGGACAGGGGTTCAATGAGCAGTTCTTC.